This is a list of T cell receptor beta chains from one sample in a study of a mutant IDH1 vaccine in newly diagnosed glioma. Produced via immunoSEQ multiplex PCR; TCRdb's table is partial and in-frame only. The data show some 60,000 clones, 80% seen once. For these receptors, no antigen is known. The source was PBMCs, collected from a glioma patient whose treatment included an IDH1 peptide vaccine. These receptors were collected from a man aged 45-65 years with glioma. Both conserved end residues are part of each CDR3. The D gene is left open where the match is weak. Clone size, where shown, is once, few, many, or a class for clones that have expanded.

v_gene	d_gene	abundance	j_gene	CDR3aa	CDR3nt
TRBV5-1	NA	medium-sized	TRBJ2-1	CASSLSPYNEQFF	TGCGCCAGCAGCTTGTCTCCGTACAATGAGCAGTTCTTC
TRBV27	TRBD2	NA	TRBJ2-1	CASISTSGSSYNEQFF	TGTGCCAGCATCTCGACTAGCGGGAGCTCCTACAATGAGCAGTTCTTC
TRBV14	NA	NA	TRBJ2-7	CASSHLQGEQYF	TGTGCCAGCAGCCACCTACAGGGCGAGCAGTACTTC
TRBV5-1	NA	few	TRBJ1-1	CASSLRQDMNTEAFF	TGCGCCAGCAGCTTAAGACAGGACATGAACACTGAAGCTTTCTTT
TRBV14	NA	NA	TRBJ2-2	CASSPRGGVTGELFF	TGTGCCAGCAGCCCCCGAGGGGGAGTAACCGGGGAGCTGTTTTTT
TRBV19	NA	once	TRBJ2-1	CASTPIWGGHNEQFF	TGTGCCAGTACCCCAATTTGGGGCGGCCACAATGAGCAGTTCTTC
TRBV23-1	TRBD1	NA	TRBJ2-7	CASSQSSHPPGQGGQDTYEQYF	TGCGCCAGCAGTCAATCCAGCCACCCCCCGGGACAGGGGGGTCAGGATACCTACGAGCAGTACTTC
TRBV5-1	TRBD2	NA	TRBJ2-1	CASSLYGSGSDDNEQFF	TGCGCCAGCAGCTTGTATGGTAGCGGGAGCGATGACAATGAGCAGTTCTTC
TRBV5-6	NA	NA	TRBJ1-2	CASVGGLGYTF	TGTGCCAGCGTGGGGGGTCTCGGCTACACCTTC
TRBV6-5	NA	NA	TRBJ1-4	CASSRQGREKLFF	TGTGCCAGCAGTCGGCAGGGTAGAGAAAAACTGTTTTTT
TRBV7-9	TRBD1	NA	TRBJ1-4	CASSRQGTNEKLFF	TGTGCCAGCAGCCGACAGGGGACTAATGAAAAACTGTTTTTT
TRBV6-6	NA	NA	TRBJ1-1	CASSSRRGYTEAFF	TGTGCCAGCAGTTCCCGACGAGGGTACACTGAAGCTTTCTTT
TRBV6-1	TRBD2	NA	TRBJ2-7	CASKIAGDYEQYF	TGTGCCAGCAAAATAGCGGGGGACTACGAGCAGTACTTC
TRBV27	NA	NA	TRBJ1-5	CASSQWGQSTQPQHF	TGTGCCAGCAGCCAGTGGGGGCAGAGTACCCAGCCCCAGCATTTT
TRBV5-4	NA	NA	TRBJ2-1	CATGGGRRDLKGEQFF	TGTGCCACTGGAGGAGGACGACGGGATCTCAAGGGTGAGCAGTTCTTC
TRBV10-3	NA	NA	TRBJ1-1	CAIRETETEAFF	TGTGCCATCAGGGAAACAGAGACTGAAGCTTTCTTT
TRBV29-1	NA	NA	TRBJ2-7	CSVSDSSYEQYF	TGCAGCGTCTCGGACAGTTCCTACGAGCAGTACTTC
TRBV15	NA	NA	TRBJ1-5	CATSPELINQPQHF	TGTGCCACCAGCCCGGAACTGATAAATCAGCCCCAGCATTTT
TRBV6-6	NA	NA	TRBJ1-1	CASSSSGAAEAFF	TGTGCCAGCAGTTCCTCAGGGGCTGCTGAAGCTTTCTTT
TRBV6-5	TRBD2	many	TRBJ2-2	CASSLAGGNTGELFF	TGTGCCAGCAGTCTAGCGGGAGGTAACACCGGGGAGCTGTTTTTT
TRBV29-1	NA	NA	TRBJ2-7	CSVEGWEESYEQYF	TGCAGCGTTGAGGGGTGGGAAGAGTCCTACGAGCAGTACTTC
TRBV5-4	NA	NA	TRBJ1-2	CASSSGGGLGYTF	TGTGCCAGCAGCTCGGGCGGGGGCCTCGGCTACACCTTC
TRBV29-1	TRBD1	hyperexpanded	TRBJ1-1	CSVTGTVNTEAFF	TGCAGCGTTACCGGGACAGTGAACACTGAAGCTTTCTTT
TRBV5-1	NA	NA	TRBJ1-1	CASSLRGLNTEAFF	TGCGCCAGCAGCTTGCGGGGGCTCAACACTGAAGCTTTCTTT
TRBV2	TRBD1	NA	TRBJ2-1	CASSQGQANEQFF	TGTGCCAGCAGCCAGGGACAGGCTAATGAGCAGTTCTTC
TRBV2	TRBD2	NA	TRBJ2-5	CASSEGVAGVGETQYF	TGTGCCAGCAGTGAAGGGGTAGCGGGAGTCGGGGAGACCCAGTACTTC
TRBV2	NA	NA	TRBJ1-5	CASRARANSNQPQHF	TGTGCCAGCAGGGCGAGGGCTAATAGCAATCAGCCCCAGCATTTT
TRBV7-9	NA	NA	TRBJ2-7	CASSSGTPSSYEQYF	TGTGCCAGCAGCTCAGGGACACCTAGCTCCTACGAGCAGTACTTC
TRBV27	TRBD2	NA	TRBJ2-3	CASSLLAGAYTDTQYF	TGTGCCAGCAGTTTATTAGCGGGGGCATACACAGATACGCAGTATTTT
TRBV5-5	TRBD1	few	TRBJ1-6	CASSGGQGDSPLHF	TGTGCCAGCAGCGGAGGACAGGGAGACTCACCCCTCCACTTT
TRBV29-1	NA	NA	TRBJ2-5	CSGTQGGTQETQYF	TGCAGCGGGACTCAGGGGGGGACCCAAGAGACCCAGTACTTC
TRBV5-4	TRBD1	NA	TRBJ2-7	CASSSRAGGYEQYF	TGTGCCAGCAGCTCCCGAGCAGGGGGATACGAGCAGTACTTC
TRBV5-1	TRBD2	NA	TRBJ2-5	CASASGRGKETQYF	TGCGCCAGCGCCAGCGGGAGGGGGAAGGAGACCCAGTACTTC
TRBV6-4	TRBD2	NA	TRBJ2-1	CASSDEPSGSNEQFF	TGTGCCAGCAGTGACGAGCCTAGCGGAAGTAATGAGCAGTTCTTC
TRBV9	NA	NA	TRBJ1-6	CASSSRTDYNSPLHF	TGTGCCAGCAGCAGCAGGACGGACTATAATTCACCCCTCCACTTT
TRBV2	TRBD1	few	TRBJ1-2	CASSAPLGQELPYGYTF	TGTGCCAGCAGTGCCCCCCTCGGACAGGAGCTTCCTTATGGCTACACCTTC
TRBV6-7	NA	few	TRBJ2-1	CASSPPPGRKSSYNEQFF	TGTGCCAGCAGCCCCCCGCCGGGACGTAAGAGCTCCTACAATGAGCAGTTCTTC
TRBV7-9	TRBD1	NA	TRBJ1-1	CASSLAADREAFF	TGTGCCAGCAGCTTAGCGGCGGACAGGGAAGCTTTCTTT
TRBV5-4	TRBD1	NA	TRBJ2-2	CASRWDRGTGELFF	TGTGCCAGCAGATGGGACAGGGGGACCGGGGAGCTGTTTTTT
TRBV7-6	NA	NA	TRBJ1-4	CASSAAGFAPGRINEKLFF	TGTGCCAGCAGCGCAGCGGGATTCGCTCCAGGCAGAATAAATGAAAAACTGTTTTTT
TRBV7-2	TRBD1	NA	TRBJ2-1	CASSLLPGQGPDEQFF	TGTGCCAGCAGCTTATTGCCCGGACAGGGGCCAGATGAGCAGTTCTTC
TRBV14	NA	NA	TRBJ2-5	CASSFSSLTQYF	TGTGCCAGCAGTTTCTCCTCCTTGACCCAGTACTTC
TRBV18	NA	NA	TRBJ1-6	CASSPQGVQASYNSPLHF	TGTGCCAGCTCACCACAGGGGGTACAGGCCTCCTATAATTCACCCCTCCACTTT
TRBV2	NA	NA	TRBJ2-5	CASSPKGGWETQYF	TGTGCCAGCAGTCCCAAAGGGGGATGGGAGACCCAGTACTTC
TRBV6-1	TRBD1	NA	TRBJ1-2	CASSEGTGGYGYTF	TGTGCCAGCAGTGAAGGGACAGGGGGCTATGGCTACACCTTC
TRBV7-2	NA	NA	TRBJ2-2	CASTSGGDGTGELFF	TGTGCCAGCACCAGTGGGGGAGATGGGACCGGGGAGCTGTTTTTT
TRBV30	NA	few	TRBJ1-1	CAWSVPSVEAFF	TGTGCCTGGAGTGTACCCTCGGTAGAAGCTTTCTTT
TRBV5-6	TRBD2	NA	TRBJ2-1	CASSYSGRMFHEQFF	TGTGCCAGCAGCTACAGCGGGAGAATGTTCCATGAGCAGTTCTTC
TRBV7-2	NA	NA	TRBJ2-2	CASRSMGDTGELFF	TGTGCCAGCCGTTCGATGGGAGACACCGGGGAGCTGTTTTTT
TRBV18	NA	NA	TRBJ1-1	CASSPPMSQSTEAFF	TGTGCCAGCTCACCACCGATGTCCCAGAGCACTGAAGCTTTCTTT
TRBV30	NA	NA	TRBJ1-2	CAWRGGVDYGYTF	TGTGCCTGGAGAGGGGGAGTGGACTATGGCTACACCTTC
TRBV4-3	TRBD1	NA	TRBJ1-5	CASSQEFAGQGNQPQHF	TGCGCCAGCAGCCAAGAATTCGCGGGACAGGGCAATCAGCCCCAGCATTTT
TRBV2	NA	NA	TRBJ2-5	CASSDYASPPRETQYF	TGTGCCAGCAGTGACTATGCGAGTCCTCCAAGAGAGACCCAGTACTTC
TRBV18	TRBD1	NA	TRBJ2-1	CASSPRDRAGDNEQFF	TGTGCCAGCTCACCTCGAGACAGGGCCGGGGACAATGAGCAGTTCTTC
TRBV4-1	TRBD1	NA	TRBJ1-5	CASSQEKGAGQPQHF	TGCGCCAGCAGCCAAGAAAAGGGGGCAGGGCAGCCCCAGCATTTT
TRBV4-1	NA	NA	TRBJ1-5	CASSQDKMGRRNQPQHF	TGCGCCAGCAGCCAAGATAAAATGGGAAGGAGGAATCAGCCCCAGCATTTT
TRBV6-7	NA	NA	TRBJ1-5	CASTVRGGKDQPQHF	TGTGCCAGCACTGTACGAGGGGGAAAGGATCAGCCCCAGCATTTT
TRBV19	NA	NA	TRBJ1-5	CASSIVGFGNQPQHF	TGTGCCAGTAGTATTGTCGGTTTTGGGAATCAGCCCCAGCATTTT
TRBV6-4	NA	NA	TRBJ1-5	CASSQGIGQPQHF	TGTGCCAGCAGTCAGGGGATTGGTCAGCCCCAGCATTTT
TRBV2	NA	NA	TRBJ1-5	CASRAGNQPQHF	TGTGCCAGCAGGGCAGGGAATCAGCCCCAGCATTTT